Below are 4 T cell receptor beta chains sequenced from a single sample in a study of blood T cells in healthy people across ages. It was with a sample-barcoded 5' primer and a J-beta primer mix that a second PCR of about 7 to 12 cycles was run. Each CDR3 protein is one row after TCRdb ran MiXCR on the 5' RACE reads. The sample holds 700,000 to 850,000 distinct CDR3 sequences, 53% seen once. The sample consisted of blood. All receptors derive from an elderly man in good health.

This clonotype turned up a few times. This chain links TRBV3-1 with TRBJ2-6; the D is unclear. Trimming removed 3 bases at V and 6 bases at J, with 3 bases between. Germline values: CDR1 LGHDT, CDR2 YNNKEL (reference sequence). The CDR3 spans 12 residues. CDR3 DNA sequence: TGTGCCAGCAGCCAGGCGGCCAACGTCCTGACTTTC. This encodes CASSQAANVLTF.

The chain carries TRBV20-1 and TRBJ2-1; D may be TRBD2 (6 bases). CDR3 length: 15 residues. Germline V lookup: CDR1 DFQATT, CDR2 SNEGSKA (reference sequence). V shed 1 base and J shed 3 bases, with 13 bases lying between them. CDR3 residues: CSARARENDYNEQFF. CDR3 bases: TGCAGTGCTAGAGCCCGGGAGAATGACTACAATGAGCAGTTCTTC.

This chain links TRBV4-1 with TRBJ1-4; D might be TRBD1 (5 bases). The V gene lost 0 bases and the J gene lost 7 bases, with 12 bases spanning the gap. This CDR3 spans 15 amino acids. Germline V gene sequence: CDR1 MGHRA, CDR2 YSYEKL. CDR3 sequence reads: CASSQDGRGSEKLFF. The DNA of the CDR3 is TGCGCCAGCAGCCAAGATGGTAGGGGTAGTGAAAAACTGTTTTTT.

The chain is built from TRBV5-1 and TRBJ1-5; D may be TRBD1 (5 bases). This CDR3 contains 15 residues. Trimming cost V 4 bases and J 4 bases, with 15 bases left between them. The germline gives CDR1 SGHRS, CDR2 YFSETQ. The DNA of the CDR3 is TGCGCCAGCAGCCTGGATTGGGGGGGAAATCAGCCCCAGCATTTT. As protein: CASSLDWGGNQPQHF.